This T cell receptor (beta chain) derives from a study of T cells in narcolepsy. Study summary: Patients with NT1 or NT2 and healthy control donors were enrolled. Study-wide points: Autoreactive HCRT-specific and TRIB2-specific clonotypes were marked in same-patient CSF-versus-blood CD4+ comparisons. Some memory CD4+ repertoires had no autoreactive clone sequences. Autoreactive clonotypes reportedly recurred in blood of same and different patients, not controls.

CDR1 and CDR2 (germline): SGHTA, FQGNSA. Trimming removed 1 base from V and 4 bases from J, with 13 bases in between. The CDR3 has 15 amino acids. Comments on this clone: Its antigen is unknown.

Here immunoSEQ multiplex PCR was the method, and the copy in TCRdb shows in-frame clones only, minus some. Of 18,000 or so clones listed, 70% to 90% were seen once; the top ten hold approximately 0.7%. The sample was memory (CD45RA-) CD4+ T cells from blood. V is TRBV7-2 and J is TRBJ1-2, with D possibly TRBD1 on 5 matching bases. The receptor comes from a human donor in good health. CDR3 DNA sequence: TGTGCCAGCAGCTTAGACGCAGGGCCCACCTATGGCTACACCTTC. The encoded protein is CASSLDAGPTYGYTF. The entire variable domain, with the rest obtained from reference TRBV7-2 and TRBJ1-2, is as follows: GAGVSQSPSNKVTEKGKDVELRCDPISGHTALYWYRQSLGQGLEFLIYFQGNSAPDKSGLPSDRFSAERTGGSVSTLTIQRTQQEDSAVYLCASSLDAGPTYGYTFGSGTRLTVV.